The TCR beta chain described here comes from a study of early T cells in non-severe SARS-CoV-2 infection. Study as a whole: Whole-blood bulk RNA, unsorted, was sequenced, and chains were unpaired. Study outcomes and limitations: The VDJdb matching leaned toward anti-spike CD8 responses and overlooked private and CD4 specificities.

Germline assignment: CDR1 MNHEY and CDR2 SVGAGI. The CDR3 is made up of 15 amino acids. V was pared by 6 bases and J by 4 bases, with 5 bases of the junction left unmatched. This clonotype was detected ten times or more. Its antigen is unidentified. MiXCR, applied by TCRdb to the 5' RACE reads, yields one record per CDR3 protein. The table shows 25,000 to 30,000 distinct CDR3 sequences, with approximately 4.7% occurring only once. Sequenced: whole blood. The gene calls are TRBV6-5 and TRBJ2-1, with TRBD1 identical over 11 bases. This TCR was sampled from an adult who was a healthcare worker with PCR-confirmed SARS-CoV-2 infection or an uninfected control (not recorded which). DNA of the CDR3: TGTGCCAGCAGGTTGGGACAGGGGGTTTACAATGAGCAGTTCTTC. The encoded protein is CASRLGQGVYNEQFF.